A single T cell receptor (beta chain) is shown here with its context. Germline and junction disagree at one end, which may indicate a read error. How the authors handled the data: Clinicopathological groups differed in CDR3, with these differences serving to build a distant-metastasis classifier for papillary thyroid cancer. MiXCR re-clonotyped the PCR reads for TCRdb. Clone size and V and J calls follow TCRdb, not the original study. The sample holds around 37,000 clones, 20% to 25% seen once. The data derive from a study of metastatic and nonmetastatic thyroid tumors. The germline gives CDR1 SSHAT, CDR2 FNYEAQ (reference sequence). The CDR3 contains 14 residues. The entire patient cohort was treatment-naive prior to thyroid surgery.

Source material: blood. The rearrangement joins TRBV7-7 to TRBJ2-1; D is possibly TRBD2 (6 bases). This TCR was recovered from a female donor with papillary thyroid cancer or a benign thyroid nodule (not recorded which). Some clones in this sample may be carry-over from other donors' samples. CDR3 protein: CASSLADRGGEQFF. The CDR3 DNA reads as TGTGCTAGCAGCTTAGCGGATCGGGGCGGTGAGCAGTTCTTC. Full variable domain (outside the CDR3, taken from reference TRBV7-7 and TRBJ2-1): GAGVSQSPRYKVTKRGQDVTLRCDPISSHATLYWYQQALGQGPEFLTYFNYEAQPDKSGLPSDRFSAERPEGSISTLTIQRTEQRDSAMYRCASSLADRGGEQFFGPGTRLTVL.